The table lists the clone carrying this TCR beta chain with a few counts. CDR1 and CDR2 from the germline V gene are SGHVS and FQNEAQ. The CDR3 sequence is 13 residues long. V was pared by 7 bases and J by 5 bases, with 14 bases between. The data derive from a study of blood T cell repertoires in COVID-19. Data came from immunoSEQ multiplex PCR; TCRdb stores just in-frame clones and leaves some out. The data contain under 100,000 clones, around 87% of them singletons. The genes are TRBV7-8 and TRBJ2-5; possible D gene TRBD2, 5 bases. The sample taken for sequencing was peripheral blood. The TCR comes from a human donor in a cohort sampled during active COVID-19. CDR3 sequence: CASNDLRVETQYF. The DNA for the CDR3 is TGTGCCAGCAACGACTTGAGGGTGGAGACCCAGTACTTC.